There are a few counts of the clone carrying this TCR beta chain. The data belong to a study of blood T cell repertoires in COVID-19. As for the study in general: COVID-19 samples from acute and convalescent phases originated in the United States, Italy and Spain.

Original methodology: Estimation of nucleated cell counts was performed using reference gene primer amplification. Some clones are missing from TCRdb's copy, which holds only in-frame ones; the method was immunoSEQ multiplex PCR. The DNA was the basis for D and trimming; V, J and clone size are from that table. The data contain tens of thousands of clones, about 83% of them seen just once; the ten biggest clones take up 2% to 2.5%. Trimming took 3 bases from V and 2 from J, leaving 7 bases between them. Per germline, CDR1 KGHDR and CDR2 SFDVKD. The CDR3 is 13 amino acids. Sequenced: peripheral blood. The V and J genes are TRBV24-1 and TRBJ2-7; no definite D call. This TCR was recovered from a woman in her seventies with acute or convalescent COVID-19. CDR3: CATSDGATYEQYF. The DNA for the CDR3 is TGTGCCACCAGTGATGGAGCGACCTACGAGCAGTACTTC.